One sample yielded the 4 T cell receptor beta chains listed below, sequenced in a study of blood T cell repertoires in COVID-19. Repertoires were generated with immunoSEQ multiplex PCR, while TCRdb's copy carries only in-frame clones and drops some. The table records roughly 700,000 clones, around 89% of them present only once. Material for sequencing was peripheral blood. The receptors were sampled from a woman aged 18 to 35 with acute or convalescent COVID-19.

This rearrangement joins TRBV7-6 to TRBJ1-3; the D gene is possibly TRBD1 (5 bases). The germline V gene has CDR1 SGHVS and CDR2 FNYEAQ. The CDR3 length is 14 residues. V was clipped by 1 base and J by 3 bases, with 7 bases between them. The chain's CDR3 is CASSLEQDGNTIYF. The DNA of the CDR3 is TGTGCCAGCAGCTTAGAACAGGATGGAAACACCATATATTTT.

V and J are TRBV19 and TRBJ1-4; D is perhaps TRBD1 (5 bases). Germline V gene data show CDR1 as LNHDA and CDR2 as SQIVND (reference sequence). The CDR3 covers 14 residues. The germline V and J ends were trimmed by 3 bases and 5 bases, with 10 bases remaining between them. The CDR3 sequence: CASSIREGNEKLFF. The CDR3 bases are TGTGCCAGTAGTATCAGGGAGGGAAATGAAAAACTGTTTTTT. Drawing the rest from reference TRBV19 and TRBJ1-4, the complete variable domain is DGGITQSPKYLFRKEGQNVTLSCEQNLNHDAMYWYRQDPGQGLRLIYYSQIVNDFQKGDIAEGYSVSREKKESFPLTVTSAQKNPTAFYLCASSIREGNEKLFFGSGTQLSVL.

The V gene is TRBV7-2, the J gene TRBJ2-2, with 11 bases aligning to TRBD2. This CDR3 region has 16 residues. Unmatched junction bases numbered 4, after V lost 2 bases and J lost 5 bases. The germline CDR1 and CDR2 sequences are SGHTA and FQGNSA. For the CDR3, the DNA is TGTGCCAGCAGCTTACCCCTAGCGGGGGGTACCGGGGAGCTGTTTTTT. It yields the protein CASSLPLAGGTGELFF.

This chain uses TRBV19 with TRBJ2-1, with 12 nucleotides matching TRBD2. The junction had 3 bases not matched to a gene; V was cut back by 6 bases and J by 3 bases. Per the germline V gene, CDR1 is LNHDA and CDR2 is SQIVND (reference sequence). The CDR3 loop spans 15 amino acids. This chain's CDR3 is CASSPSGGDYNEQFF. The DNA of the CDR3 is TGTGCCAGTAGCCCTAGCGGGGGGGACTACAATGAGCAGTTCTTC.